This T cell receptor beta chain was sequenced in a study of T-cell reconstitution after alpha-beta-depleted transplantation in children. Molecular barcoding with unique molecular identifiers was used for the TCRbeta library. In TCRdb, the PCR reads were re-called with MiXCR into one record per CDR3 protein. The data hold some 300,000 distinct CDR3 sequences, with around 10% observed a single time. Ten or more counts support this clonotype. Sequenced material: PBMCs from the stem cell graft donor, taken from the stem cell graft. This receptor was taken from a human donor who donated a stem cell graft to a child with acute lymphoblastic leukemia.

The chain's CDR3 is CASSARVSGANVLTF. CDR3 coding DNA: TGTGCCAGCAGTGCAAGGGTCTCTGGGGCCAACGTCCTGACTTTC. The rearrangement joins TRBV2 to TRBJ2-6; D is undetermined. Per germline, CDR1 SNHLY and CDR2 FYNNEI. The V and J ends lost 4 bases and 0 bases respectively, with 7 bases between them. CDR3 length: 15 residues. Full variable domain (outside the CDR3, taken from reference TRBV2 and TRBJ2-6): EPEVTQTPSHQVTQMGQEVILRCVPISNHLYFYWYRQILGQKVEFLVSFYNNEISEKSEIFDDQFSVERPDGSNFTLKIRSTKLEDSAMYFCASSARVSGANVLTFGAGSRLTVL.